This T cell receptor (beta chain) was sequenced for a study of OX40 agonist ivuxolimab in advanced cancers. Trimming pared 3 bases from V and 2 bases from J, leaving 10 bases between. The CDR3 runs to 14 residues. Germline-derived CDR1 and CDR2 are SGHVS and FNYEAQ. The protocol was immunoSEQ multiplex PCR, while the TCRdb copy is restricted to in-frame clones and leaves out a portion. The sample lists under 85,000 clones; about 86% were seen once. The sample in question was CD4+ or CD8+ T cells sorted from blood, obtained in a trial of the OX40 agonist ivuxolimab. The TCR originated in an adult with an advanced solid tumor such as melanoma, head and neck, liver or kidney cancer. The V and J genes are TRBV7-6 and TRBJ2-5; weak D call: TRBD2 (6 bases). CDR3 residues: CASSFPGDQETQYF. The DNA for the CDR3 is TGTGCCAGCAGCTTCCCGGGAGATCAAGAGACCCAGTACTTC.